This record covers a single T cell receptor (beta chain). Its specificity is unknown. TCRdb redid the calling of the reads with MiXCR, one entry per CDR3 protein. Here the sample spans hundreds of thousands of distinct CDR3 sequences, roughly 30% being singletons. This sample is part of a study of T cell repertoires in cytomegalovirus infection. The CDR3 runs 14 residues. V dropped 5 bases and J dropped 5; count of bases not matched to a gene: 6. V usage is TRBV12-3 or TRBV12-4 and J usage is TRBJ1-1, with 9 bases that match TRBD1. The sequence was obtained from a human donor in good health (CMV status not recorded). Some clones in this sample may be carry-over from other donors' samples. The sample consisted of cultured CD8+ T cells from PBMCs, taken from culture after CMV antigen stimulation. In DNA form, the CDR3 reads TGTGCCAGCAGTGCGGACAGGGGTAGAACTGAAGCTTTCTTT. Translating gives CASSADRGRTEAFF.